Listed here is a single TCR beta chain. Its antigen is unidentified. The draw for each donor consisted of a single 2.5 ml blood sample. TCRdb reprocessed the 5' RACE reads and reports one entry per CDR3 protein, with no DNA. This sample's clone table lists some 150,000 distinct CDR3 sequences. This sample is drawn from a study of monozygotic twins with inflammatory bowel disease. Study-wide findings and caveats: The data offered no way to tell different T cell subtypes apart. Those with IBD had lower TCRbeta diversity (inverse Simpson) than their healthy co-twins did. Discordant twins had repertoire similarity that did not differ from that of concordant twins, possibly from limited power.

The germline V gene encodes CDR1 SGHRS and CDR2 YFSETQ. The CDR3 runs 15 residues. This chain links TRBV5-1 with TRBJ1-2; TCRdb gives TRBD1 as the D gene, but with no DNA this cannot be confirmed. Sequences were obtained from blood. This sequence was found in a human donor with ulcerative colitis or Crohn's disease, or a healthy co-twin of an affected twin (not recorded which). CDR3: CASSFGTGGRDGYTF. Filled out from reference TRBV5-1 and TRBJ1-2, the complete variable domain reads KAGVTQTPRYLIKTRGQQVTLSCSPISGHRSVSWYQQTPGQGLQFLFEYFSETQRNKGNFPGRFSGRQFSNSRSEMNVSTLELGDSALYLCASSFGTGGRDGYTFGSGTRLTVV.